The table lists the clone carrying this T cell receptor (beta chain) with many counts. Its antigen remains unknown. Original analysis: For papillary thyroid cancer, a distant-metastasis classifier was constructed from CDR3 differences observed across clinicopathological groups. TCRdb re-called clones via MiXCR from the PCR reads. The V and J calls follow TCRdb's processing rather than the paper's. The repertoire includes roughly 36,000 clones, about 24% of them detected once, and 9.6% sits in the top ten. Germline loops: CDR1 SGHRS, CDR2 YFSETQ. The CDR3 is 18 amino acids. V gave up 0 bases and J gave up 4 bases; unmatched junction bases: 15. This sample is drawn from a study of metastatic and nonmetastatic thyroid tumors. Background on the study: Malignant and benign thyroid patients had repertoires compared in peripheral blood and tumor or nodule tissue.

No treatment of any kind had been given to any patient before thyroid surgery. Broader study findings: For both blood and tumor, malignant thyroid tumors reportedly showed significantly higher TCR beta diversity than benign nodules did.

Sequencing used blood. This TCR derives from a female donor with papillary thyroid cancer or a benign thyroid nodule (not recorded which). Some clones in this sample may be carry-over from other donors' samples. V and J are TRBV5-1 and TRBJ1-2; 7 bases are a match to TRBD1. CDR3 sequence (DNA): TGCGCCAGCAGCTTGGGAGGCACACAGGGGCAACTGATCTATGGCTACACCTTC. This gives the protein CASSLGGTQGQLIYGYTF.